The clone carrying this T cell receptor (beta chain) was recorded a few times. Antigen specificity is unknown. The sample originates from a study of T-cell memory formation after mild COVID-19. TCRdb re-derived calls from the 5' RACE reads in MiXCR, one entry per CDR3 protein. This sample yields fewer than 700,000 distinct CDR3 sequences, of which roughly 20% are seen a single time; approximately 8.4% belongs to the top ten. Overall study findings and caveats: There were some responding clones in pre-infection memory, which suggested that cross-reactive memory had joined. There was no confirmation that second-wave clones peaking on day 37 were SARS-CoV-2 specific.

Sequenced input: PBMCs or a T cell subset sorted from them (not recorded which). The origin of this receptor is an adult woman who had mild COVID-19 (a few samples of this study predate the infection). Cell type and time point are not known.

The CDR3 region is CSARTPTGYGYTF. The CDR3 coding sequence is TGCAGTGCTAGGACCCCGACAGGCTATGGCTACACCTTC. V is TRBV20-1 and J is TRBJ1-2, with D maybe TRBD1 (6 bases). Trimming removed 3 bases at V and 4 bases at J, with 12 bases between. The CDR3 loop spans 13 amino acids. Germline CDR1 is DFQATT and CDR2 is SNEGSKA (reference sequence).